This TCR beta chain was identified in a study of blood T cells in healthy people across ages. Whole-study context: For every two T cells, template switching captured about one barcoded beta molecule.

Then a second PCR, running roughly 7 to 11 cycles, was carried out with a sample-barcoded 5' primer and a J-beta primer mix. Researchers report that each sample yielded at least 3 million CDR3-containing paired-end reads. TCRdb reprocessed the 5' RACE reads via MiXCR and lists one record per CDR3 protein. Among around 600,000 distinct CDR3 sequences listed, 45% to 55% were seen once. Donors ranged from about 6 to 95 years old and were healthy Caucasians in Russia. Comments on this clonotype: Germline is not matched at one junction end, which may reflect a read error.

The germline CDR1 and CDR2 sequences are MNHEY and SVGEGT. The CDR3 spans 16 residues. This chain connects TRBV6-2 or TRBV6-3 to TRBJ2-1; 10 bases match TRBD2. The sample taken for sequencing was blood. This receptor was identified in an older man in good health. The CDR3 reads CASSSFSGGAYNERFF. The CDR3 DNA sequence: TGTGCCAGCAGTTCCTTCAGCGGGGGGGCCTACAATGAGCGGTTCTTC.